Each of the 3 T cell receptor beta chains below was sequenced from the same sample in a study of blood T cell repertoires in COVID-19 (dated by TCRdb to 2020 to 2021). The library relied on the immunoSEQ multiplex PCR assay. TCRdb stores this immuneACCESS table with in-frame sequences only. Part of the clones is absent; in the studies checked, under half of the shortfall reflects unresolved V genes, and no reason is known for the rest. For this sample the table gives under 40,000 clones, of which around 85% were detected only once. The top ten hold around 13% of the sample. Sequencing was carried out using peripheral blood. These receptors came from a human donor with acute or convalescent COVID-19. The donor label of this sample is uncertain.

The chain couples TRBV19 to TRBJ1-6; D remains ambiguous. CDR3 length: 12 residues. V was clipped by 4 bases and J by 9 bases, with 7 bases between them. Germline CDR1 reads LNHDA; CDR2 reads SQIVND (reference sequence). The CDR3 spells CASSTPGSPLHF. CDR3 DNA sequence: TGTGCCAGTAGTACCCCGGGTTCACCCCTCCACTTT.

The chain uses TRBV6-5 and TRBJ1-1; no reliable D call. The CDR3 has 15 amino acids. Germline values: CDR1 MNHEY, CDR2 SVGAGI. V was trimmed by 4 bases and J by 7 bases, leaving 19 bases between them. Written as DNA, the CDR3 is TGTGCCAGCAGTTCCTTATGGTCCGGGATGGTTGAAGCTTTCTTT. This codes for CASSSLWSGMVEAFF.

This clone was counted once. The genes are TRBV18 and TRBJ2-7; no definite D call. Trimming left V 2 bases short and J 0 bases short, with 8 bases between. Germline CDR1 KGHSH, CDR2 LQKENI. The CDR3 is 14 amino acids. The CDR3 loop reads CASSPSPNSYEQYF. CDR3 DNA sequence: TGTGCCAGCTCACCATCTCCTAACTCCTACGAGCAGTACTTC.